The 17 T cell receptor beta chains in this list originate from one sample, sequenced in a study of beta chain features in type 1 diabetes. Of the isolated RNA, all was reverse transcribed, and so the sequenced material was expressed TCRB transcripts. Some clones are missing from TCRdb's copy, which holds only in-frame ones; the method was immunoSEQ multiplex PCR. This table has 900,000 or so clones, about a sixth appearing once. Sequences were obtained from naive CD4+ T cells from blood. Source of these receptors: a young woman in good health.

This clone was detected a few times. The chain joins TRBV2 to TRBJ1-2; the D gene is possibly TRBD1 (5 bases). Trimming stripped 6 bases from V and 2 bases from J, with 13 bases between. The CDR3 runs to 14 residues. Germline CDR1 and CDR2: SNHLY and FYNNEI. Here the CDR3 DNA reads TGTGCCAGCAGGGAGGGGCGCGCCAACTATGGCTACACCTTC. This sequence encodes CASREGRANYGYTF.

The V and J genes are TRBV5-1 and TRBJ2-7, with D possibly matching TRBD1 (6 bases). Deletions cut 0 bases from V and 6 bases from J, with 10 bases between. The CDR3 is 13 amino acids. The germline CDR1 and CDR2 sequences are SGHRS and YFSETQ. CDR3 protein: CASSLELRGEQYF. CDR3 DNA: TGCGCCAGCAGCTTGGAGCTCAGGGGCGAGCAGTACTTC. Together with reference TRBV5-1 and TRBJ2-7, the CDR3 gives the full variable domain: KAGVTQTPRYLIKTRGQQVTLSCSPISGHRSVSWYQQTPGQGLQFLFEYFSETQRNKGNFPGRFSGRQFSNSRSEMNVSTLELGDSALYLCASSLELRGEQYFGPGTRLTVT.

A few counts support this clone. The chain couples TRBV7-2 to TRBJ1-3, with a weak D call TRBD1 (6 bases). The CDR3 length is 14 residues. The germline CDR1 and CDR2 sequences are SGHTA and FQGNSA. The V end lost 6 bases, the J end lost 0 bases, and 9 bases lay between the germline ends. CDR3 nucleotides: TGTGCCAGCAGTCAGGGGCTCTCTGGAAACACCATATATTTT. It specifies CASSQGLSGNTIYF.

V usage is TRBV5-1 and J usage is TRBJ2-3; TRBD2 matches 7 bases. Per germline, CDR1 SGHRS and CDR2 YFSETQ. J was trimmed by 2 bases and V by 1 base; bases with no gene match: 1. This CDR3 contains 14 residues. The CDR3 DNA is TGCGCCAGCAGCTTGAGCGGGGTCACAGATACGCAGTATTTT. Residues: CASSLSGVTDTQYF.

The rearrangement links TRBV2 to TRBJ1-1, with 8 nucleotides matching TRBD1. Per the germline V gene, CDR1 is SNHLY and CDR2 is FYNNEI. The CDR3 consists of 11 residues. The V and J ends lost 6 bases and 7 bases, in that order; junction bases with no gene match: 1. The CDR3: CASRTGVEAFF. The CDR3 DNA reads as TGTGCCAGCAGGACAGGGGTTGAAGCTTTCTTT.

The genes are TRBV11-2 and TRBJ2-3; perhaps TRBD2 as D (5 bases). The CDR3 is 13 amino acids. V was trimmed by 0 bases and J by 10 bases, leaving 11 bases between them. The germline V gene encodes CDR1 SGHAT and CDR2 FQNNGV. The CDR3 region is CASSLDTSVPQYF. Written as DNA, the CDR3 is TGTGCCAGCAGCTTAGATACTAGTGTTCCGCAGTATTTT.

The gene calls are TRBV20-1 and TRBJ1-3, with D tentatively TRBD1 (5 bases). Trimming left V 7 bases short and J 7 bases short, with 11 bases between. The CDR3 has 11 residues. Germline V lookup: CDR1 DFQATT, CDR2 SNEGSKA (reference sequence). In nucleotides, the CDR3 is TGCAGTGGGACATCTAGGAACACCATATATTTT. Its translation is CSGTSRNTIYF.

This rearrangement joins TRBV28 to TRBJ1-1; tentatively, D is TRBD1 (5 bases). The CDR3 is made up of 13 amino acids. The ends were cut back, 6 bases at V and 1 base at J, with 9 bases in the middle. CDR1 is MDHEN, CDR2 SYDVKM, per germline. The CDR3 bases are TGTGCCAGCAGGGTTCAGGGGAACACTGAAGCTTTCTTT. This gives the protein CASRVQGNTEAFF.

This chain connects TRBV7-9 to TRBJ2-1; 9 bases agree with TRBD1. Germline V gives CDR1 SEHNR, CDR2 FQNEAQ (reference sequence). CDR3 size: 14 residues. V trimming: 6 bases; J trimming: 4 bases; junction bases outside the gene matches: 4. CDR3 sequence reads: CASSNGQGYNEQFF. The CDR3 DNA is TGTGCCAGCAGTAACGGACAGGGGTACAATGAGCAGTTCTTC.

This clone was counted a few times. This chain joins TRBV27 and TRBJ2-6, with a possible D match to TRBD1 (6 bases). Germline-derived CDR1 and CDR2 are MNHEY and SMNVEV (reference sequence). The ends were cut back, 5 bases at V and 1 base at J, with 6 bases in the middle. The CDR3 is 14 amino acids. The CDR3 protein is CASSGQSGANVLTF. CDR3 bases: TGTGCCAGCAGTGGACAGTCTGGGGCCAACGTCCTGACTTTC.

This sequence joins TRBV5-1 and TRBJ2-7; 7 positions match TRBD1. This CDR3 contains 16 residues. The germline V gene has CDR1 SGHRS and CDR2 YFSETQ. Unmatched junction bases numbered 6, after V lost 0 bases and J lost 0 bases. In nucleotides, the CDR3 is TGCGCCAGCAGCTTGGGGGGACAGATAGCCTCCTACGAGCAGTACTTC. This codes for CASSLGGQIASYEQYF. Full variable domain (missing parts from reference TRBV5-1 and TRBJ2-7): KAGVTQTPRYLIKTRGQQVTLSCSPISGHRSVSWYQQTPGQGLQFLFEYFSETQRNKGNFPGRFSGRQFSNSRSEMNVSTLELGDSALYLCASSLGGQIASYEQYFGPGTRLTVT.

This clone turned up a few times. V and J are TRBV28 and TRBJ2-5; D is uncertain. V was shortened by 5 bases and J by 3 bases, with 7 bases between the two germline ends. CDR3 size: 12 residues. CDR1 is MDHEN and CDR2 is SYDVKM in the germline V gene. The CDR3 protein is CASSLGKETQYF. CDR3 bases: TGTGCCAGCAGTCTAGGGAAAGAGACCCAGTACTTC.

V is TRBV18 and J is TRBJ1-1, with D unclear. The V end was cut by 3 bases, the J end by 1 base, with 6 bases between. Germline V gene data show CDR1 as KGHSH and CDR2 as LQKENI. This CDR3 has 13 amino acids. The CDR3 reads CASSPGSNTEAFF. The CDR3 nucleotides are TGTGCCAGCTCACCGGGATCGAACACTGAAGCTTTCTTT.

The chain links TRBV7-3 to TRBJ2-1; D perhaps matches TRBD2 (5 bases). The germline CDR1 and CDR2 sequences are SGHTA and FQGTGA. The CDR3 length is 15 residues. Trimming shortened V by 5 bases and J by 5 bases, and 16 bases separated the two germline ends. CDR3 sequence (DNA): TGTGCCAGCAGCCCCCGGCCGAGCGGTAACAATGAGCAGTTCTTC. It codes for CASSPRPSGNNEQFF.

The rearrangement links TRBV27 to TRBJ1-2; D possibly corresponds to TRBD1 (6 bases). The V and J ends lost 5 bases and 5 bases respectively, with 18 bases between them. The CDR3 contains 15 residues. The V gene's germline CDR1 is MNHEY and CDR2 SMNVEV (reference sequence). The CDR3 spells CASSPKGGYGYGYTF. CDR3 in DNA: TGTGCCAGCAGTCCCAAGGGGGGGTATGGGTATGGCTACACCTTC.

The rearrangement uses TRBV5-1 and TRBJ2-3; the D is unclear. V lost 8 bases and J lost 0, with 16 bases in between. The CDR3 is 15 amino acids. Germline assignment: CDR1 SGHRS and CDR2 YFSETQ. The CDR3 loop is CASTARPDSTDTQYF. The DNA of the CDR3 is TGCGCCAGTACAGCCCGACCCGATAGCACAGATACGCAGTATTTT.

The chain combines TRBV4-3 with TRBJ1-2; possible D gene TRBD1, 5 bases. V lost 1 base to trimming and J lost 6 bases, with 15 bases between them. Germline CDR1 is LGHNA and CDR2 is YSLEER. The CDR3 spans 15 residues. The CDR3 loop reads CASSQAPGTSHGYTF. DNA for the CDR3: TGCGCCAGCAGCCAAGCCCCAGGGACCTCACATGGCTACACCTTC.